This T cell receptor (beta chain) was found in a study of T cell responses to AZD1222 COVID-19 vaccine (dated by TCRdb to 2020 to 2023). Turning to the overall study: A total of 233 trial participants underwent TCR sequencing, of whom 200 to 220 had received two doses of AZD1222 and around 26 had received two doses of the MenACWY control vaccine. Enrollment into the trials was organized by age into subgroups of 18-55, 56-69 and 70-plus years, and those subgroups contained roughly 150, 30 and 60 TCR-sequenced participants, respectively.

Germline trimming amounts to 5 bases on V and 9 bases on J, with 21 as the count of junction bases outside the gene matches. The CDR3 numbers 18 residues from cysteine through phenylalanine. The only DNA kept is the CDR3, 54 bases in frame from the first base. Reading the germline V gene (reference sequence) gives CDR1 MNHEY and CDR2 SMNVEV. The CDR3 regions of human TCRbeta chains were subjected to immunosequencing. Under the source paper's analysis protocol: TCRs in the repertoires were compared against a reference library of SARS-CoV-2-specific TCRs that had been generated with the MIRA antigen-specificity platform. Breadth was defined as the fraction of unique TCRs that were SARS-CoV-2-associated, and depth was defined as the fraction of total T cells that were SARS-CoV-2-associated. Each spike-specific TCR was assigned to its reactive spike region and to a CD4 or CD8 class using the MIRA data. Log10-transformed breadth and depth values were compared by one-way ANOVA with Sidak's multiple comparisons tests. Imported from immuneACCESS, the table was reduced by TCRdb to in-frame sequences with V and J called. These copies leave out some clones; in studies compared against another copy, an unresolved V gene accounts for under half, and the cause of the remainder is not known. That table supplies the V and J calls and clone size; D and trimming were determined from the DNA. In this sample the table shows 150,000 to 190,000 clones, around nine tenths of which occur a single time. Of the sample, more than 6.5% falls within the top ten clones.

Concerning this clone itself: Its antigen has not been determined. Qualities for individual bases were not recorded, and no much larger clone is one base off.

What the time point label conveys for this sample: sample from adult after SARS-CoV-2 infection, after symptom onset. Two convalescent COVID-19 patients, sampled after symptom onset from adults with prior SARS-CoV-2 infection, were also TCR-sequenced for comparison. On the study overall, not on this receptor specifically: Epitopes outside the regions mutated in the B.1.351 and B.1.1.7 variants were reportedly recognized by nearly half of the unique spike-specific TCRs. The whole spike protein was spanned by vaccine-associated CD4 TCRs, and dominant responses were seen in regions 160-218 and 743-854. After two AZD1222 doses, spike-specific TCR breadth and depth were significantly higher than at day 0 and than in MenACWY recipients. Conclusions about previously exposed vaccinees are limited, since just six or seven AZD1222 recipients were seropositive for SARS-CoV-2 at baseline. Because no day 14 peak-response samples were available, repertoires were characterized only after the peak T cell response. In the small 56-69-year group, the increase in depth fell short of significance, most likely because of low power. Participants were mostly white British and included more females than males, and it was suggested by the authors that clonal diversity may have been underestimated.

This TCR was sampled from an adult who had recovered from COVID-19. The input for sequencing was peripheral blood, taken after recovery from COVID-19. The sequence joins TRBV27 to TRBJ2-1; 8 central nucleotides agree with TRBD2. The CDR3 region has the sequence CASSPLVQSGSRGGEQFF. The DNA sequence reads TGTGCCAGCAGTCCCCTCGTTCAGAGCGGGAGTAGGGGCGGTGAGCAGTTCTTC.